There are a few counts of the clone carrying this T cell receptor beta chain. Antigen specificity is unknown. The CDR3 covers 15 residues. Germline CDR1 SQVTM, CDR2 ANQGSEA. V lost 1 base to trimming and J lost 0 bases, with 12 bases between them. The sample belongs to a study of response to subunit inactivated influenza vaccine. TCRdb used MiXCR to reprocess the RT-PCR reads, holding one entry per CDR3 protein. The data hold around 490,000 distinct CDR3 sequences, with approximately 7.7% observed a single time. Study conclusions and caveats: The authors put forward the suggestion that each seasonal influenza vaccination may bring in only a limited number of new T cells.

This sequence joins TRBV29-1 and TRBJ1-1; TRBD1 might be the D (5 bases). Sequenced material: PBMCs from blood, taken 23 months after vaccination. The receptor was derived from a man aged 50 to 69 who received an inactivated influenza vaccine. The CDR3, as DNA: TGCAGCGTTGAAGGGTGGGGGGAATTGAACACTGAAGCTTTCTTT. This codes for CSVEGWGELNTEAFF.